This T cell receptor beta chain was retrieved from a study of blood T cell repertoires in COVID-19. As for the study in general: The origin of the acute and convalescent COVID-19 samples was the United States, Italy and Spain. The cDNA or gDNA used as material had been derived from T cells, B-cell-depleted T cells, or PBMCs.

Per the study methods: Estimation of nucleated cell counts relied on the amplification of reference gene primers. Generated by immunoSEQ multiplex PCR, the TCRdb table keeps only in-frame clones and is missing some. Clone size and V and J calls were adopted from that table, with D and trimming inferred from the DNA. The sample yields 200,000 to 250,000 clones, 80% to 90% seen once. Germline assignment: CDR1 MNHEY and CDR2 SMNVEV (reference sequence). Trimming removed 4 bases from V and 0 bases from J, with 4 bases in between. CDR3 length equals 13 residues. The TCR was taken from a man younger than 35 with active or convalescent COVID-19. J is TRBJ1-5 and V is TRBV27, with D hard to call. Sequencing was carried out using peripheral blood. For the CDR3, the DNA is TGTGCCAGCAGTTCGGGTAGCAATCAGCCCCAGCATTTT. Its protein product is CASSSGSNQPQHF.